These T cell receptor beta chains were read from a single sample in a study of T cells in Graves' hyperthyroidism and ophthalmopathy. TCRdb fed the multiplex PCR reads into MiXCR, producing one record per CDR3 protein. The sample holds 300,000 to 350,000 distinct CDR3 sequences, approximately 15% seen once. Sequencing input: blood. All receptors come from a woman in her twenties or thirties with Graves' hyperthyroidism. The CDR3 runs from the conserved cysteine through the conserved F or W. The D gene is left open where the match is weak. Expanded clones get a size class; other rows say once, few or many, or leave the size out.

clone_size j_call v_call d_call cdr3_nt cdr3_aa
. TRBJ1-4 TRBV15 TRBD1 TGTGCCACCAGCAGAGTGAAGGGACAGGGGGATGAAAAACTGTTTTTT CATSRVKGQGDEKLFF
many TRBJ1-1 TRBV28 . TGTGCCAGCGTTCGTAGGGACAACACTGAAGCTTTCTTT CASVRRDNTEAFF
many TRBJ2-5 TRBV5-1 . TGCGCCAGCAGCTTGATCCCGGGGGAGACCCAGTACTTC CASSLIPGETQYF
many TRBJ2-1 TRBV3-1 . TGTGCCAGCCGAGGGGAGTGGAGCTCCTACAATGAGCAGTTCTTC CASRGEWSSYNEQFF
. TRBJ2-7 TRBV19 . TGTGCCAGTAGCGTCGCTAGCGCCTACGAGCAGTACTTC CASSVASAYEQYF
many TRBJ1-2 TRBV27 TRBD1 TGTGCCAGCAGTTTACACAGGGGGAACTATGGCTACACCTTC CASSLHRGNYGYTF
. TRBJ2-1 TRBV12-3/TRBV12-4 . TGTGCCAGCAGTACCCGCCGATACAATGAGCAGTTCTTC CASSTRRYNEQFF
many TRBJ1-4 TRBV20-1 . TGCAGTGTTCCAGCTCTTAATGAAAAACTGTTTTTT CSVPALNEKLFF
. TRBJ2-1 TRBV5-1 TRBD2 TGCGCCAGCAGCTTGGAGGCGGGAGGGGCTTATCATGAGCAGTTCTTC CASSLEAGGAYHEQFF
many TRBJ2-5 TRBV11-2 TRBD2 TGTGCCAGCAGCCGAACAACCGGGACTAGCGGGAGTTCAGGAGAGACCCAGTACTTC CASSRTTGTSGSSGETQYF
. TRBJ1-4 TRBV15 . TGTGCCACCAGCAGAGATCAAGAAAAACTGTTTTTT CATSRDQEKLFF
. TRBJ2-7 TRBV7-9 TRBD1 TGTGCCAGCAGCTCAAGGACAGGGAGCCACGAGCAGTACTTC CASSSRTGSHEQYF
many TRBJ2-6 TRBV12-3/TRBV12-4 . TGTGCCAGCAGTCTACGCTCAGGAGGGGCCAACGTCCTGACTTTC CASSLRSGGANVLTF
. TRBJ2-5 TRBV15 . TGTGCCACCAGCAGAGAACAAGCCACCACCGGAGAGACCCAGTACTTC CATSREQATTGETQYF
. TRBJ1-4 TRBV19 TRBD1 TGTGCCAGTAGTGGGACAGGGGGCGACTCCCTGTTTTTT CASSGTGGDSLFF
many TRBJ1-2 TRBV6-5 . TGTGCCAGCAGTTACTCGCTCTCTGCCCATGGCTACACCTTC CASSYSLSAHGYTF
many TRBJ2-3 TRBV12-3/TRBV12-4 TRBD2 TGTGCCAGCAGTCCATGGACTAGCGGGCCTCCAGATACGCAGTATTTT CASSPWTSGPPDTQYF
many TRBJ1-6 TRBV28 . TGTGCCAGCAGTTTTTATTCGCCAGGGGTCAATTCACCCCTCCACTTT CASSFYSPGVNSPLHF
. TRBJ2-1 TRBV7-3 . TGTGCCAGCAGCTTAACCCCAGGACCAGGGGCCAATGAGCAGTTCTTC CASSLTPGPGANEQFF
many TRBJ1-1 TRBV12-3/TRBV12-4 TRBD1 TGTGCCAGCAGCCTCTTGGGGGACAGGGGAGCTTTCTTT CASSLLGDRGAFF
many TRBJ1-5 TRBV28 . TGTGCCAGCAGCTCATTTTCCCCGGGCAATCAGCCCCAGCATTTT CASSSFSPGNQPQHF
many TRBJ2-5 TRBV7-9 . TGTGCCAGCAGCTCGTTGGGACCAGAGACCCAGTACTTC CASSSLGPETQYF